These T cell receptor beta chains were read from a single sample in a study of Graves' ophthalmopathy and Graves' hyperthyroidism. Via MiXCR, TCRdb re-called the multiplex PCR reads, giving one row per CDR3 protein. The sample consists of 400,000 to 450,000 distinct CDR3 sequences, more than 20% of them appearing once. Material: peripheral blood. The receptors were sampled from a woman younger than 30 with stable Graves' hyperthyroidism. Both conserved end residues are part of each CDR3. The order of the fields is J gene, D gene, clone size, V gene, CDR3 protein, CDR3 DNA. The D gene is left open where the match is weak. Clone size appears in some rows only: once, few, many, or a class for an expanded clone.

TRBJ2-2,TRBD1,many,TRBV6-2/TRBV6-3,CASSYMDRESGELFF,TGTGCCAGCAGTTACATGGACAGGGAATCCGGGGAGCTGTTTTTT
TRBJ2-5,TRBD2,many,TRBV11-2,CASSILAGDQETQYF,TGTGCCAGCAGCATTCTAGCGGGGGACCAAGAGACCCAGTACTTC
TRBJ2-2,TRBD2,many,TRBV11-2,CASSRFIVAGGYTGELFF,TGTGCCAGCAGCCGTTTTATAGTAGCGGGAGGCTACACCGGGGAGCTGTTTTTT
TRBJ2-7,TRBD1,many,TRBV11-2,CASSFSGTGPYEQYF,TGTGCCAGCAGCTTTTCCGGGACAGGCCCGTACGAGCAGTACTTC
TRBJ1-5,TRBD1,many,TRBV5-1,CASSPTGAGQPQHF,TGCGCCAGCAGCCCCACAGGGGCCGGACAGCCCCAGCATTTT
TRBJ1-5,-,many,TRBV6-1,CASSRASGQPQHF,TGTGCCAGCAGTCGAGCCTCCGGTCAGCCCCAGCATTTT
TRBJ2-5,-,many,TRBV15,CATALVRETQYF,TGTGCCACAGCGCTAGTCCGGGAGACCCAGTACTTC
TRBJ1-5,-,-,TRBV19,CASSIDLRAGGGHRGNQPQHF,TGTGCCAGTAGTATAGATCTACGGGCCGGGGGGGGCCACCGGGGCAATCAGCCCCAGCATTTT
TRBJ1-1,-,many,TRBV6-5,CASSWLDRKGEAFF,TGTGCCAGCAGTTGGTTGGACAGAAAGGGTGAAGCTTTCTTT
TRBJ1-2,-,-,TRBV7-9,CASSGRSGYTF,TGTGCCAGCAGCGGACGGAGTGGCTACACCTTC
TRBJ1-1,TRBD1,many,TRBV6-1,CASSPEGAAFF,TGTGCCAGCAGCCCCGAGGGGGCGGCTTTCTTT
TRBJ2-5,-,-,TRBV6-1,CASSPRAGFGETQYF,TGTGCCAGCAGCCCCAGGGCAGGGTTTGGGGAGACCCAGTACTTC
TRBJ2-7,-,-,TRBV20-1,CSARDLRSVPYEQYF,TGCAGTGCTAGAGATCTGAGATCGGTTCCCTACGAGCAGTACTTC
TRBJ1-1,TRBD1,many,TRBV6-5,CASSYGTGALNTEAFF,TGTGCCAGCAGTTACGGGACAGGGGCGCTGAACACTGAAGCTTTCTTT